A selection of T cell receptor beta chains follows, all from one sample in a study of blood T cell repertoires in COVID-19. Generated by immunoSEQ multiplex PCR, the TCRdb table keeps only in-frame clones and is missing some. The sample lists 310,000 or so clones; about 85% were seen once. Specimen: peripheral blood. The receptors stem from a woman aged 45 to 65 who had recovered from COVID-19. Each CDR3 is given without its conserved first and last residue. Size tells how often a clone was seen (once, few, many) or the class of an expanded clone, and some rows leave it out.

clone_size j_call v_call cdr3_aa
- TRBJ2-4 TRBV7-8 ASSLEAGVTSLAKNIQY
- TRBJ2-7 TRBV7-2 ASSLVPAGATYEQY
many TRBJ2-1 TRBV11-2 ASSLDIMGPEQF
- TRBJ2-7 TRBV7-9 ASSTPGQNYEQY
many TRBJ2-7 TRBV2 AEASGGEQY
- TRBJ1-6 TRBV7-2 ASSLAGQTNSPLH
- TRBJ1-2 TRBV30 AWSRGQGYGYT
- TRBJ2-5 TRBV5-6 ASSLTGENYEGETQY
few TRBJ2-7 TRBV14 ASSQEISPGYSYEQY
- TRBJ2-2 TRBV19 ASSIPGLAGGTNTGELF
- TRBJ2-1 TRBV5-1 ASSLGTVYNEQF
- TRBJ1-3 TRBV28 ASSLTGAGGNTIY